The clone carrying this T cell receptor beta chain has at least ten counts. Its antigen is unknown. An equimolar mix of two oligonucleotides served as the beta constant-region primer for TRBC1 and TRBC2. Nested alpha and beta constant-region primers with the SP2 primer drove four PCR rounds on ligated cDNA. TCRdb recomputed calls from the UMI-ligation and nested PCR reads with MiXCR, one row per CDR3 protein. The sample carries 10,000 or so distinct CDR3 sequences, 5.5% to 7% recorded once. Germline V CDR1 and CDR2: SEHNR, FQNEAQ (reference sequence). V was clipped by 11 bases and J by 5 bases; unmatched bases: 8. The CDR3 is 13 amino acids. These data are taken from a study of naive and memory T cell subsets. Study-wide results and caveats: There was no ground truth to check naive and memory subset results. Each distinct alpha or beta sequence counts as one clonotype.

Cells stained for CD3, CD4, CD8, CD45RA, CD27 and viability were sorted into four CD45RA/CD27 subsets. What was sequenced was CD4+ TEMRA cells from blood. The subset: effector memory re-expressing CD45RA, CD45RA+ CD27-. The sequence was collected from a human donor in good health. The chain links TRBV7-9 to TRBJ2-1; TRBD2 agrees at 8 bases. In DNA form, the CDR3 reads TGTGCCGGGACTCGCGGGGGGCACAATGAGCAGTTCTTC. It encodes CAGTRGGHNEQFF.